This T cell receptor (beta chain) was captured by sequencing in a study of control samples from healthy donors and cancer patients. The CDR3 is 11 residues long. CDR1 and CDR2 (germline): SGHTA, FQGNSA. Deletions cut 5 bases from V and 7 bases from J, with 6 bases between. Using immunoSEQ multiplex PCR, the repertoire was profiled, and TCRdb retains in-frame clones only, with some absent. Of some 120,000 clones in the sample, 91% are singletons; the top ten hold 7.8%. The sequence derives from a woman between 18 and 30 years old in good health. Specimen: blood. The chain joins TRBV7-2 to TRBJ2-1; unclear D gene. CDR3 coding DNA: TGTGCCAGCAGCAAACGGAATGAGCAGTTCTTC. Protein: CASSKRNEQFF. Full variable domain (rest looked up from reference TRBV7-2 and TRBJ2-1): GAGVSQSPSNKVTEKGKDVELRCDPISGHTALYWYRQSLGQGLEFLIYFQGNSAPDKSGLPSDRFSAERTGGSVSTLTIQRTQQEDSAVYLCASSKRNEQFFGPGTRLTVL.